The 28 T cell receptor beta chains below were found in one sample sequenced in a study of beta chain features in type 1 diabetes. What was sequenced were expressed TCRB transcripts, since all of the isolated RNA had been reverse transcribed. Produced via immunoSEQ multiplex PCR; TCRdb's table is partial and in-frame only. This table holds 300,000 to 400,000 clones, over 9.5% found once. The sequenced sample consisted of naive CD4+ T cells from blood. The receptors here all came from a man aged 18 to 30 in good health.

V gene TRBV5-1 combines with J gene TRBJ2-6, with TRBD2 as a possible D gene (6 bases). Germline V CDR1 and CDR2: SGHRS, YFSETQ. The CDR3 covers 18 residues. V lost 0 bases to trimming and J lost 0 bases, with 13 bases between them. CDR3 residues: CASSLEGTPGSGANVLTF. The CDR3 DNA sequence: TGCGCCAGCAGCTTGGAAGGGACTCCGGGCTCTGGGGCCAACGTCCTGACTTTC.

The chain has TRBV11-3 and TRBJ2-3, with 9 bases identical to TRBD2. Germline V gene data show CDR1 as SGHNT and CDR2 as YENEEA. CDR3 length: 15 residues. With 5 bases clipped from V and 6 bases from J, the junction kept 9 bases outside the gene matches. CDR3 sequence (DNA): TGTGCCAGCAGCGGCGCTAGCGGGGCGGGGGATACGCAGTATTTT. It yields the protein CASSGASGAGDTQYF.

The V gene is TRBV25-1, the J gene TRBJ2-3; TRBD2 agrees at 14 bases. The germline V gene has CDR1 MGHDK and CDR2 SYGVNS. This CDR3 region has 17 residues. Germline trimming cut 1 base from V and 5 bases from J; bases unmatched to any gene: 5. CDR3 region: CASSEWGLAGEGDTQYF. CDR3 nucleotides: TGTGCCAGCAGTGAATGGGGACTAGCGGGAGAGGGAGATACGCAGTATTTT.

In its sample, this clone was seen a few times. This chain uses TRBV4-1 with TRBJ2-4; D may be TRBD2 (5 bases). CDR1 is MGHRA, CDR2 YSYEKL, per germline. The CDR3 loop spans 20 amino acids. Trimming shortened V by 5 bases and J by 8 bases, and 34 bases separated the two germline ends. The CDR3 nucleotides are TGCGCCAGCAGCTCAAGAGGACCGCTCCTAGCCGTCCAACCGCGGGACATTCAGTACTTC. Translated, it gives CASSSRGPLLAVQPRDIQYF.

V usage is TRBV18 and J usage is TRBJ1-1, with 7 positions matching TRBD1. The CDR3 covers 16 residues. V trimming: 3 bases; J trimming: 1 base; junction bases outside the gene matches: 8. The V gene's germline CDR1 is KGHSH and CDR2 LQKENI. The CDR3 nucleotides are TGTGCCAGCTCACCGCTTTGGACAGGCTCGAACACTGAAGCTTTCTTT. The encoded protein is CASSPLWTGSNTEAFF.

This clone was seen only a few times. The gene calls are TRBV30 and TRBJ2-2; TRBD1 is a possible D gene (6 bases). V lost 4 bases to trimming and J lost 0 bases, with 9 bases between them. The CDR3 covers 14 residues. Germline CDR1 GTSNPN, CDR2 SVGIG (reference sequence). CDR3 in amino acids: CAWKRGSNTGELFF. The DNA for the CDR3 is TGTGCCTGGAAGAGGGGGTCGAACACCGGGGAGCTGTTTTTT.

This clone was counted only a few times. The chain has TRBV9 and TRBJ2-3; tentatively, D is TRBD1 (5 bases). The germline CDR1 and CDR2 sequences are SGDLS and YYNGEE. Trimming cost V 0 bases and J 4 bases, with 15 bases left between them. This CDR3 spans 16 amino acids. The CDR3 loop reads CASSVDSGLGADTQYF. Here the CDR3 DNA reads TGTGCCAGCAGCGTAGATTCAGGGTTAGGGGCAGATACGCAGTATTTT.

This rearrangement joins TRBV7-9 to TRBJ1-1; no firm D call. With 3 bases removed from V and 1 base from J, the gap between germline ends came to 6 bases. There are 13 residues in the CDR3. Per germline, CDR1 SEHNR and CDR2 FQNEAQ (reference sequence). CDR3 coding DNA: TGTGCCAGCAGCTTTGAGGCGAACACTGAAGCTTTCTTT. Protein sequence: CASSFEANTEAFF.

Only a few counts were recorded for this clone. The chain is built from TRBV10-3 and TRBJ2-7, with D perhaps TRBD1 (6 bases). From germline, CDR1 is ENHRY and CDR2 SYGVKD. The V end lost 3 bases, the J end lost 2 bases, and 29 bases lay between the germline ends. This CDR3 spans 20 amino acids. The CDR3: CAISDPTQVDVAGATYEQYF. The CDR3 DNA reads TGTGCCATCAGTGACCCTACTCAGGTTGACGTGGCAGGGGCGACCTACGAGCAGTACTTC.

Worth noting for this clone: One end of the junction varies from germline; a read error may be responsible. CDR3 nucleotide sequence: TGCAGCGCTGAAGTCCTAGCGGGAGCCGCAGATACGCAGTATTTT. This encodes CSAEVLAGAADTQYF. The chain employs TRBV29-1 and TRBJ2-3, with 10 bases that match TRBD2. The germline CDR1 and CDR2 sequences are SQVTM and ANQGSEA. The CDR3 totals 15 residues.

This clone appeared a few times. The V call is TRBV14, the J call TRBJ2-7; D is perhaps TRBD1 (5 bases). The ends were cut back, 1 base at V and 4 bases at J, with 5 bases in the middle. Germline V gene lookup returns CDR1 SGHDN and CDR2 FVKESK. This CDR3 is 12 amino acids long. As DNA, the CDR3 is TGTGCCAGCAGCCAAGCAGGGTACGAGCAGTACTTC. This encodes CASSQAGYEQYF.

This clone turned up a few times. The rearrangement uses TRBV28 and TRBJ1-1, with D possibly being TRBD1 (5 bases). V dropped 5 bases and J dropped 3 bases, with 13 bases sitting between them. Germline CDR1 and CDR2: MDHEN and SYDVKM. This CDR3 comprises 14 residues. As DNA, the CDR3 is TGTGCCAGCAGTCCACCTCAGGGTTACACTGAAGCTTTCTTT. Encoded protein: CASSPPQGYTEAFF.

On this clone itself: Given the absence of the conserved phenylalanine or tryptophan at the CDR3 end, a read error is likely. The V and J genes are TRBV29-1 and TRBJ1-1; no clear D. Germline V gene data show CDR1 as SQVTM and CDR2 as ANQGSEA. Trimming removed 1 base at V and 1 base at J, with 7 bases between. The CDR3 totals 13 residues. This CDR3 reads CSVEVYRNTEAFS. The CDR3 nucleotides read TGCAGCGTTGAAGTTTACAGGAACACTGAAGCTTTCTCT.

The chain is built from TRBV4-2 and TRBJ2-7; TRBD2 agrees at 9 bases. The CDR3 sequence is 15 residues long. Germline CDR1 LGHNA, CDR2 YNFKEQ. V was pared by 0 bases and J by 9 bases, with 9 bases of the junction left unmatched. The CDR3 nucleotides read TGTGCCAGCAGCCAAGATAATCGCGGGGGGGGGCGGCAGTACTTC. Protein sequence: CASSQDNRGGGRQYF.

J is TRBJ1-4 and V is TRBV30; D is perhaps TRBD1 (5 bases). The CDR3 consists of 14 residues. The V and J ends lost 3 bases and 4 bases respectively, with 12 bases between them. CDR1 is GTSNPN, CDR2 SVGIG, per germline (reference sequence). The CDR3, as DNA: TGTGCCTGGAGCCAGGGTCATGGTAATGAAAAACTGTTTTTT. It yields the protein CAWSQGHGNEKLFF.

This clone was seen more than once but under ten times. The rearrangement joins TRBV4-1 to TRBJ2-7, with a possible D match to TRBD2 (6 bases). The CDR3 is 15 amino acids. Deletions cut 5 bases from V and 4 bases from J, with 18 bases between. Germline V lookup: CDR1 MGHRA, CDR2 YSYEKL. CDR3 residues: CASSYPGAGRYEQYF. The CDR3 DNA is TGCGCCAGCAGCTACCCTGGGGCGGGAAGGTACGAGCAGTACTTC.

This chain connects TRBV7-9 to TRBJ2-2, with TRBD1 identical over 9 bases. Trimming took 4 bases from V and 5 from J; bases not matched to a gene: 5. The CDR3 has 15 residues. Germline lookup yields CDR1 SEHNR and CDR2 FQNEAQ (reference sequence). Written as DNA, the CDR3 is TGTGCCAGCAGCTACGGGACAGGGTATACCGGGGAGCTGTTTTTT. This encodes CASSYGTGYTGELFF.

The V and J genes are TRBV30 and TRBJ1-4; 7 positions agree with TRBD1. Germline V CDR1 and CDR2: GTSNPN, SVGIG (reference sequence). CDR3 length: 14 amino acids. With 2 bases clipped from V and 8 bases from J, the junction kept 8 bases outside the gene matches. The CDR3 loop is CAWSLDRALEKLFF. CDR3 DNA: TGTGCCTGGAGTCTTGACAGGGCTTTAGAAAAACTGTTTTTT. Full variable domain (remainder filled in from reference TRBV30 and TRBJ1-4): SQTIHQWPATLVQPVGSPLSLECTVEGTSNPNLYWYRQAAGRGLQLLFYSVGIGQISSEVPQNLSASRPQDRQFILSSKKLLLSDSGFYLCAWSLDRALEKLFFGSGTQLSVL.

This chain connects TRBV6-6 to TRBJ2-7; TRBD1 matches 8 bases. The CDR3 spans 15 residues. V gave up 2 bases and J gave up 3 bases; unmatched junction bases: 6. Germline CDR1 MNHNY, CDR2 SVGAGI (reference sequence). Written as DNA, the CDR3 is TGTGCCAGCAGTTACGGCGGGACAGGTAGCTACGAGCAGTACTTC. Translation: CASSYGGTGSYEQYF.

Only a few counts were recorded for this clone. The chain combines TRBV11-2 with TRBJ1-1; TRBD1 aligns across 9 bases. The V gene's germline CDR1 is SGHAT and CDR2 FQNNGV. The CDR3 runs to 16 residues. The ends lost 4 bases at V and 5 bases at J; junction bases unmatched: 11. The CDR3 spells CASSSRSGQGLTEAFF. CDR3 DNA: TGTGCCAGCAGCTCGCGATCCGGACAGGGGCTTACTGAAGCTTTCTTT.

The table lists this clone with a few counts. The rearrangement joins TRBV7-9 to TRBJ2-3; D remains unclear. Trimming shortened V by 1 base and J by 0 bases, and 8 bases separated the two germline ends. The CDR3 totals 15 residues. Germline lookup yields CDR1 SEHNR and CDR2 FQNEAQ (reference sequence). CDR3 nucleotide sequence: TGTGCCAGCAGCTTAGGTTCGCGGAGCACAGATACGCAGTATTTT. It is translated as CASSLGSRSTDTQYF.

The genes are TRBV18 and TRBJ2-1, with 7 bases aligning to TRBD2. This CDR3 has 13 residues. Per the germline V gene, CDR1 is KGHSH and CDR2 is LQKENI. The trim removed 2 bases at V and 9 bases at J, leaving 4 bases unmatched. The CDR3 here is CASSPATSTEQFF. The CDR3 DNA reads TGTGCCAGCTCACCAGCGACTAGCACTGAGCAGTTCTTC.

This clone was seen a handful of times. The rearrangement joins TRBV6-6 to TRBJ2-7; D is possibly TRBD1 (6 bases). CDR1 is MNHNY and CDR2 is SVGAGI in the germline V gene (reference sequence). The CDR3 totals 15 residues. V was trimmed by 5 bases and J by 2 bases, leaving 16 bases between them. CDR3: CASSLATGTTYEQYF. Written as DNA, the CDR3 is TGTGCCAGCAGTCTAGCTACAGGGACAACCTACGAGCAGTACTTC.

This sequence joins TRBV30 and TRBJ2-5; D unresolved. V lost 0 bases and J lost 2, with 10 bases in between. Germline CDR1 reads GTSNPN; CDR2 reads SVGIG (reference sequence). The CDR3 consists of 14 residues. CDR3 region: CAWSVGGAQETQYF. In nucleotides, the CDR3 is TGTGCCTGGAGTGTCGGCGGCGCTCAAGAGACCCAGTACTTC.

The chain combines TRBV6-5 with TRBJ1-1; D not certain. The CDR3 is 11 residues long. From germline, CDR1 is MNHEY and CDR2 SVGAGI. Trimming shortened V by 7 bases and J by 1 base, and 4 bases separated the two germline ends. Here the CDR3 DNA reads TGTGCCAGCACCAAGAACACTGAAGCTTTCTTT. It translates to CASTKNTEAFF.

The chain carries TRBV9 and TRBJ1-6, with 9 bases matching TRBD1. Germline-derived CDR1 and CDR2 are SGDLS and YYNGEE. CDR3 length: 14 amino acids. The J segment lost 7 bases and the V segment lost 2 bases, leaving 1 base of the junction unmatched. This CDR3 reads CASSVGTGNSPLHF. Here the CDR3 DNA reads TGTGCCAGCAGCGTGGGGACAGGGAATTCACCCCTCCACTTT.

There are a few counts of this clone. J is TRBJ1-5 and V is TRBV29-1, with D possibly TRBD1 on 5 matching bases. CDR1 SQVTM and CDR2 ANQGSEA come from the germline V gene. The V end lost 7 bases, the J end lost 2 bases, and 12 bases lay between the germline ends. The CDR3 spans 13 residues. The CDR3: CSAQGTGNQPQHF. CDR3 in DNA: TGCAGCGCTCAGGGTACGGGCAATCAGCCCCAGCATTTT.

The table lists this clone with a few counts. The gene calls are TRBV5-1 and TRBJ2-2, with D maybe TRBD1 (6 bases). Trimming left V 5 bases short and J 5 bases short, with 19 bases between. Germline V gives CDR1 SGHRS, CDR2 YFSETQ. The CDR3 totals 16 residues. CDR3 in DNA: TGCGCCAGCAGTCAGGGGAATTATCAAAATACCGGGGAGCTGTTTTTT. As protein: CASSQGNYQNTGELFF. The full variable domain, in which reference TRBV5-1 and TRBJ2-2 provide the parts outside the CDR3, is KAGVTQTPRYLIKTRGQQVTLSCSPISGHRSVSWYQQTPGQGLQFLFEYFSETQRNKGNFPGRFSGRQFSNSRSEMNVSTLELGDSALYLCASSQGNYQNTGELFFGEGSRLTVL.